This T cell receptor (beta chain) was captured in a study of tumor-infiltrating lymphocytes in oesophageal squamous cell carcinoma. TCRdb ran MiXCR on the PCR reads and lists one entry per CDR3 protein. The data show roughly 16,000 distinct CDR3 sequences, roughly 53% seen once. This clonotype was detected many times. Trimming took 9 bases from V and 3 from J; bases not matched to a gene: 10. Per germline, CDR1 LNHDA and CDR2 SQIVND (reference sequence). The CDR3 has 14 residues. The sample taken for sequencing was esophageal tumor tissue. The rearrangement uses TRBV19 and TRBJ1-2; 7 nucleotides line up with TRBD1. The TCR comes from a male donor with esophageal squamous cell carcinoma. The CDR3 bases are TGTGCCAGCTCGTCTTCAGGGGGTTACTATGGCTACACCTTC. Translated: CASSSSGGYYGYTF.